The T cell receptor beta chain under discussion was sequenced for a study of blood T cells in healthy people across ages. Study results and limitations: Per million T cells, the diversity of TCR beta decreased roughly linearly as age advanced.

A note on this clonotype: Its target is not known.

V lost 0 bases to trimming and J lost 6 bases; unmatched junction nucleotides: 10. CDR3 length equals 16 residues. Germline lookup yields CDR1 SGHRS and CDR2 YFSETQ. Through a sample-barcoded 5' primer and a J-beta primer mix, a second PCR was run for roughly 6 to 12 cycles. Each CDR3 protein gets one entry after TCRdb re-called the 5' RACE reads with MiXCR. Of approximately 600,000 distinct CDR3 sequences listed, approximately 50% are singletons. The receptor comes from a man in his sixties in good health. Sequenced input: blood. V gene TRBV5-1 combines with J gene TRBJ2-3; 7 nucleotides align to TRBD1. The DNA for the CDR3 is TGCGCCAGCAGCTTGGGGTCCGGGACAGAGACTGATACGCAGTATTTT. Translation: CASSLGSGTETDTQYF. The full variable domain, its missing parts supplied by reference TRBV5-1 and TRBJ2-3, is KAGVTQTPRYLIKTRGQQVTLSCSPISGHRSVSWYQQTPGQGLQFLFEYFSETQRNKGNFPGRFSGRQFSNSRSEMNVSTLELGDSALYLCASSLGSGTETDTQYFGPGTRLTVL.